The TCR beta chain under discussion was sequenced for a study of shared clonotypes between healthy human individuals. Turning to the study itself: A donor's plate count was three for CD4 naive and three for CD4 memory; CD8 naive had two and CD8 memory one.

The germline V and J ends were trimmed by 5 bases and 6 bases, with 11 bases remaining between them. Germline V gene sequence: CDR1 SNHLY, CDR2 FYNNEI. The CDR3 length is 12 residues. TCRdb keeps only in-frame clones here, not all; method: immunoSEQ multiplex PCR. The repertoire holds approximately 1,500,000 clones, with about 96% as singletons. Sequencing was carried out using naive CD4+ T cells sorted from blood. This sample's subset: CD45RA+ positively selected. The V and J genes are TRBV2 and TRBJ2-7; the D is unclear. The TCR comes from a man in his thirties or forties in good health. The CDR3 DNA follows: TGTGCCAGCAGTTTCCGGGCAGGCGAGCAGTACTTC. It specifies CASSFRAGEQYF.